One sample yielded the 9 T cell receptor beta chains listed below, sequenced in a study of T cell responses to AZD1222 COVID-19 vaccine. The protocol was immunoSEQ multiplex PCR, while the TCRdb copy is restricted to in-frame clones and leaves out a portion. This table has 180,000 or so clones, 92% appearing once. This sample comprised peripheral blood, obtained 28 days after the second AZD1222 dose. Receptors were obtained from an adult who received the AZD1222 COVID-19 vaccine.

CDR3 sequence (DNA): TGTGCCAGCTCACCGGCGGCGCTAGCGGTGAACACCGGGGAGCTGTTTTTT. It translates to CASSPAALAVNTGELFF. The J gene is TRBJ2-2, the V gene TRBV18; 7 positions match TRBD2. Trimming removed 3 bases from V and 1 base from J; junction bases left unmatched: 8. This CDR3 has 17 residues. Germline CDR1 reads KGHSH; CDR2 reads LQKENI.

The gene calls are TRBV30 and TRBJ1-4; 8 bases are a match to TRBD1. CDR1 GTSNPN and CDR2 SVGIG come from the germline V gene (reference sequence). This CDR3 has 17 residues. Losses at the gene ends were 1 base for V and 2 bases for J; bases not matched to a gene: 9. For the CDR3, the DNA is TGTGCCTGGAGTGCATATAGGACAGGGATGACTAATGAAAAACTGTTTTTT. This codes for CAWSAYRTGMTNEKLFF.

A single count supports this clone. This sequence joins TRBV19 and TRBJ2-7; the match to TRBD1 covers 7 bases. CDR1 LNHDA and CDR2 SQIVND come from the germline V gene (reference sequence). This CDR3 has 19 amino acids. Losses at the gene ends were 3 bases for V and 3 bases for J; bases not matched to a gene: 20. CDR3 amino acids: CASSIPEDRSSNNIYEQYF. The CDR3 coding sequence is TGTGCCAGTAGTATTCCTGAGGACAGGTCTTCCAATAACATCTACGAGCAGTACTTC.

This clone has a single count. The chain has TRBV2 and TRBJ1-1, with D uncertain. The V gene's germline CDR1 is SNHLY and CDR2 FYNNEI. Trimming took 4 bases from V and 1 from J, leaving 7 bases between them. This CDR3 region has 13 residues. The CDR3 sequence is CASSVLGNTEAFF. CDR3 DNA sequence: TGTGCCAGCAGTGTTTTAGGGAACACTGAAGCTTTCTTT.

The chain recombines TRBV5-1 with TRBJ2-7; 7 bases align to TRBD2. This CDR3 spans 16 amino acids. The trim removed 0 bases at V and 3 bases at J, leaving 9 bases unmatched. CDR1 and CDR2 from the germline V gene are SGHRS and YFSETQ. CDR3 in amino acids: CASSLGGAGVNYEQYF. The CDR3, as DNA: TGCGCCAGCAGCTTGGGGGGCGCGGGGGTCAACTACGAGCAGTACTTC. The complete variable domain, with remaining parts taken from reference TRBV5-1 and TRBJ2-7, reads KAGVTQTPRYLIKTRGQQVTLSCSPISGHRSVSWYQQTPGQGLQFLFEYFSETQRNKGNFPGRFSGRQFSNSRSEMNVSTLELGDSALYLCASSLGGAGVNYEQYFGPGTRLTVT.

The chain links TRBV20-1 to TRBJ1-1; 7 positions agree with TRBD1. CDR3 length: 11 amino acids. In germline, CDR1 is DFQATT, CDR2 SNEGSKA (reference sequence). V shed 6 bases and J 10 bases; nucleotides not matched to a gene: 8. CDR3 DNA: TGCAGTGCGGTACGGAACAGGGGAGCTTTCTTT. Protein: CSAVRNRGAFF.

The rearrangement joins TRBV2 to TRBJ2-1; 13 bases align to TRBD2. V lost 9 bases to trimming and J lost 12 bases; unmatched junction nucleotides: 11. The CDR3 totals 14 residues. CDR1 and CDR2 (germline): SNHLY, FYNNEI. The CDR3 sequence: CASFGLAGDRGQFF. CDR3 sequence (DNA): TGTGCCAGTTTCGGACTAGCGGGAGATAGAGGGCAGTTCTTC. Full variable domain (outside the CDR3, taken from reference TRBV2 and TRBJ2-1): EPEVTQTPSHQVTQMGQEVILRCVPISNHLYFYWYRQILGQKVEFLVSFYNNEISEKSEIFDDQFSVERPDGSNFTLKIRSTKLEDSAMYFCASFGLAGDRGQFFGPGTRLTVL.

This chain joins TRBV6-5 and TRBJ1-1, with 8 bases lining up with TRBD1. Germline loops: CDR1 MNHEY, CDR2 SVGAGI. The V gene end was trimmed by 5 bases and the J gene end by 11 bases; junction bases not matched to a gene: 10. The length of the CDR3 is 13 residues. This CDR3 is CASSMDRVGRAFF. For the CDR3, the DNA is TGTGCCAGCAGTATGGACAGGGTAGGGCGCGCTTTCTTT.

The chain has TRBV7-8 and TRBJ2-1; weak D call: TRBD1 (6 bases). Trimming cost V 6 bases and J 6 bases, with 12 bases left between them. Germline CDR1 is SGHVS and CDR2 is FQNEAQ. This CDR3 spans 13 amino acids. This chain's CDR3 is CASRTGAGNEQFF. In DNA form, the CDR3 reads TGTGCCAGCAGGACAGGAGCAGGCAATGAGCAGTTCTTC. Drawing the rest from reference TRBV7-8 and TRBJ2-1, the complete variable domain is GAGVSQSPRYKVAKRGQDVALRCDPISGHVSLFWYQQALGQGPEFLTYFQNEAQLDKSGLPSDRFFAERPEGSVSTLKIQRTQQEDSAVYLCASRTGAGNEQFFGPGTRLTVL.